A selection of T cell receptor beta chains follows, all from one sample in a study of graft-versus-host responses after intestinal transplantation. Sequencing was performed with immunoSEQ multiplex PCR; in TCRdb, only in-frame clones are kept and a portion is missing. The sample holds some 70,000 clones, over 85% seen once. The input for sequencing was bone marrow, taken around 730 days after intestinal transplantation. These receptors all stem from a human patient who received an intestinal transplant, so some T cells may come from the graft donor. The CDR3 runs from the conserved cysteine through the conserved F or W. A D gene is named only where the DNA matches it firmly. Part of the rows lack a size; the others show once, few, many or a class for expanded clones.

j_gene,abundance,v_gene,d_gene,CDR3nt,CDR3aa
TRBJ2-7,-,TRBV5-1,TRBD2,TGCGCCAGCAGCTCATTAGCGGGGGGTCCTACCTACGAGCAGTACTTC,CASSSLAGGPTYEQYF
TRBJ1-2,few,TRBV6-5,TRBD1,TGTGCCAGCACCTCGGACAGGGACTATGGCTACACCTTC,CASTSDRDYGYTF
TRBJ2-5,-,TRBV30,TRBD2,TGTGCCTGCGCCCTAGCGGGAGGTCAAGAGACCCAGTACTTC,CACALAGGQETQYF
TRBJ2-1,-,TRBV9,-,TGTGCCAGCAGCTTGGACCGAAGCAGTGGGCAGTTCTTC,CASSLDRSSGQFF
TRBJ1-2,-,TRBV10-2,-,TGCGCCAGCAGTGAGACACTGCGCTATGGCTACACCTTC,CASSETLRYGYTF
TRBJ2-5,-,TRBV5-1,TRBD1,TGCGCCAGCAGCCCCGGGACAGGGGTCTTTAAAGAGACCCAGTACTTC,CASSPGTGVFKETQYF
TRBJ2-7,-,TRBV2,-,TGTGCCACTGTGGAGGACTCTGTCGGCACCTACGAGCAGTACTTC,CATVEDSVGTYEQYF
TRBJ2-5,-,TRBV4-1,TRBD1,TGCGCCAGCAGCCACCTGGACAGGGGGGAAGAGACCCAGTACTTC,CASSHLDRGEETQYF
TRBJ2-7,-,TRBV10-3,TRBD2,TGTGCCATCAGTGAGGGACTAGCGGCCTACGAGCAGTACTTC,CAISEGLAAYEQYF
TRBJ1-1,-,TRBV19,-,TGTGCCAGTAGTATTAGGGCCGGATACACTGAAGCTTTCTTT,CASSIRAGYTEAFF
TRBJ1-2,-,TRBV29-1,-,TGCAGCGTTGACGGGTATAATAACTATGGCTACACCTTC,CSVDGYNNYGYTF
TRBJ1-1,-,TRBV7-9,-,TGTGCCAGCAGCCGCAGGAACACTGAAGCTTTCTTT,CASSRRNTEAFF
TRBJ2-5,-,TRBV27,-,TGTGCCAGCAAGCCCCTCGTCGGGGGAGAGACCCAGTACTTC,CASKPLVGGETQYF
TRBJ1-2,-,TRBV5-1,TRBD1,TGCGCCAGCAGCTTGGAGGGGACAGGCGGCTACACCTTC,CASSLEGTGGYTF
TRBJ1-2,-,TRBV5-1,-,TGCGCCAGCAGCTCCTTTCAGGGACGCTATGGCTACACCTTC,CASSSFQGRYGYTF
TRBJ2-1,once,TRBV19,-,TGTGCCAGTAGTATAGGTAAGACTAGTTTCGGCAATGAGCAGTTCTTC,CASSIGKTSFGNEQFF
TRBJ2-7,-,TRBV7-2,-,TGTGCCAGCAGCGCAGACAGGAGCTCCTACGAGCAGTACTTC,CASSADRSSYEQYF
TRBJ2-7,-,TRBV7-6,-,TGTGCCAGCAGCTTGGACGGTACCTATTGGGAGGAGCAGTACTTC,CASSLDGTYWEEQYF
TRBJ2-3,-,TRBV2,-,TGTGCCAGCAGTCTCAGCCGGAGCACAGATACGCAGTATTTT,CASSLSRSTDTQYF